This T cell receptor beta chain came from a study of T cell responses to AZD1222 COVID-19 vaccine. The study, taken as a whole, reports: Repertoires were collected only later (after the peak T cell response had occurred). Females outnumbered males among donors, who were mostly white British; clonal diversity was possibly underestimated. Vaccine-associated CD4 TCRs ranged over spike, dominating at 160-218 and 743-854.

This CDR3 is 13 amino acids long. CDR1 is LNHDA and CDR2 is SQIVND in the germline V gene (reference sequence). V lost 3 bases, J lost 4 bases, and 9 bases lay in between. This table comes from immunoSEQ multiplex PCR, and its TCRdb copy is limited to in-frame clones, with some not included. The sample shows about 90,000 clones, roughly 89% of them seen only once. Of note for this clone: Its specificity is unknown.

Sequenced material: peripheral blood, taken on day 0 of MenACWY control vaccination. This sequence originates from an adult in good health. The J gene is TRBJ1-1, the V gene TRBV19, with no clear D. The CDR3 loop reads CASSISASTEAFF. CDR3 nucleotide sequence: TGTGCCAGTAGTATTTCGGCGTCCACTGAAGCTTTCTTT.